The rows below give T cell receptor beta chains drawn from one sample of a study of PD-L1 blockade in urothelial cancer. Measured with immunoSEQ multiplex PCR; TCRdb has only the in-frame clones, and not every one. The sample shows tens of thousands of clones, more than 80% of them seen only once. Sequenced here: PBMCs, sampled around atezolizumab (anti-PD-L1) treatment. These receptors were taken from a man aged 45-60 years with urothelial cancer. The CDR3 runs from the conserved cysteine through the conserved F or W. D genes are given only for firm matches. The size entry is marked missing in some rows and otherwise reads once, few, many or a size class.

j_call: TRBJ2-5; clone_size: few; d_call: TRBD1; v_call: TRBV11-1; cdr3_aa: CASSLGDRAQETQYF; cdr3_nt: TGTGCCAGCAGCTTGGGGGACAGGGCCCAAGAGACCCAGTACTTC
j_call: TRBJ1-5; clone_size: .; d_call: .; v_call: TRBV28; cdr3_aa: CASSFRVLNQPQHF; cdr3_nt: TGTGCCAGCAGTTTCAGGGTCCTAAATCAGCCCCAGCATTTT
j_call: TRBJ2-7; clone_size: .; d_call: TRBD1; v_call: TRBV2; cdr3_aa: CASSPSLGQGSEQYF; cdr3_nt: TGTGCCAGCAGTCCTTCCCTGGGACAGGGCAGCGAGCAGTACTTC
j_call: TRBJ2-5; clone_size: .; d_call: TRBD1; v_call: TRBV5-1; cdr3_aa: CASSSINRGQTQYF; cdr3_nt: TGCGCCAGCAGCTCCATAAACAGGGGACAGACCCAGTACTTC
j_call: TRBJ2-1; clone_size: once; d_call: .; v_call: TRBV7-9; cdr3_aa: CASSLVSGRVTYNEQFF; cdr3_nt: TGTGCCAGCAGCTTAGTGTCTGGCAGGGTTACTTACAATGAGCAGTTCTTC
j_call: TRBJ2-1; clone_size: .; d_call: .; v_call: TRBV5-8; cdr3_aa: CASSLGGIRSYNEQFF; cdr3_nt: TGTGCCAGCAGCTTGGGAGGGATCCGCTCCTACAATGAGCAGTTCTTC
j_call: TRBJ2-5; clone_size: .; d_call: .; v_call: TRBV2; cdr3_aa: CARSRQETQYF; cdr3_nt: TGTGCCAGGAGCCGACAAGAGACCCAGTACTTC
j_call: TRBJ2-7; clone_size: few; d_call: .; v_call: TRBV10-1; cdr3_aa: CASSPGTSYEQYF; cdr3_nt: TGCGCCAGCAGTCCCGGGACATCCTACGAGCAGTACTTC
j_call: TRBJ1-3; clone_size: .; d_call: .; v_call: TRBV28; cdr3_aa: CASSSPTSGGNTIYF; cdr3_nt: TGTGCCAGCAGTTCCCCGACCTCCGGGGGAAACACCATATATTTT
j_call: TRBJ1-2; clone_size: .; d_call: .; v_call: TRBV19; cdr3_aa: CASSTSAVNYGYTF; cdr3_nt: TGTGCCAGTAGCACCTCAGCGGTTAACTATGGCTACACCTTC